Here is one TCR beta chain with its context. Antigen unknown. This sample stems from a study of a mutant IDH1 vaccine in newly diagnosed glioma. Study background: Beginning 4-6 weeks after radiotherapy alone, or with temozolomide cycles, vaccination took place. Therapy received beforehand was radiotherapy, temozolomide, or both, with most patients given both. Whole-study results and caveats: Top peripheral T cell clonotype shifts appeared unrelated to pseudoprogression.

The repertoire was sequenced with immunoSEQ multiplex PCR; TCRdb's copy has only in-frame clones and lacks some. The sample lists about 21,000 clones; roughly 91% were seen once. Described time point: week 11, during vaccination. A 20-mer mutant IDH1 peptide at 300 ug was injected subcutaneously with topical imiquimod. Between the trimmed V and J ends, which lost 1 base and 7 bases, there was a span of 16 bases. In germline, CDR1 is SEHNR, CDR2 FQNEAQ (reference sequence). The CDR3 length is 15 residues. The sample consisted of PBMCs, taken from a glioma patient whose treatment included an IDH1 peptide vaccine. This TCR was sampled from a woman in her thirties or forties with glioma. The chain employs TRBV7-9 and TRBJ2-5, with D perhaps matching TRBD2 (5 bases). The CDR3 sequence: CASSLEGGEEGTQYF. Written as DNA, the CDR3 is TGTGCCAGCAGCTTAGAAGGCGGAGAAGAGGGGACCCAGTACTTC. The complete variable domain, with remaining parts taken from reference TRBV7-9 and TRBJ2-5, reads DTGVSQNPRHKITKRGQNVTFRCDPISEHNRLYWYRQTLGQGPEFLTYFQNEAQLEKSRLLSDRFSAERPKGSFSTLEIQRTEQGDSAMYLCASSLEGGEEGTQYFGPGTRLLVL.